The 15 T cell receptor beta chains below come from one sample, sequenced in a study of T cells after yellow fever vaccination (dated by TCRdb to about 2019). Sample treatment or condition, as interpreted from the label and publication: live attenuated yellow fever vaccine strain. Library preparation was by 5' RACE. Sequencer: Illumina HiSeq 2500. Using fastp trimming at Q25 and MiXCR clonotype assembly, TCRdb reanalyzed the public sequencing data and kept in-frame beta chains. Each entry merges the rows of one CDR3 protein and shows their most common DNA and genes. A total of 310,000 or so distinct CDR3 sequences appear in this sample, about 6.9% of them only once. The leading ten clones occupy about a sixth of the sample. The sample was PBMCs, taken more than 35 days after the first yellow fever vaccination. These receptors all come from a young man who received the YFV17D yellow fever vaccine.

The rearrangement uses TRBV5-1 and TRBJ2-7; D not resolved. Germline V gives CDR1 SGHRS, CDR2 YFSETQ. Deletions cut 2 bases from V and 0 bases from J, with 9 bases between. The CDR3 runs to 14 residues. The CDR3 reads CASSLDIYSYEQYV. Written as DNA, the CDR3 is TGCGCCAGCAGCTTAGACATCTACTCCTACGAGCAGTACGTC.

V is TRBV5-1 and J is TRBJ2-1; D is perhaps TRBD1 (5 bases). Per germline, CDR1 SGHRS and CDR2 YFSETQ. The V gene lost 0 bases and the J gene lost 8 bases, with 15 bases spanning the gap. The CDR3 is made up of 15 amino acids. The CDR3 DNA reads as TGCGCCAGCAGCTTGGGGACAACCGAGGTCCATGAGCAGTTCTTC. Its protein product is CASSLGTTEVHEQFF.

This clonotype was counted only a few times. This sequence joins TRBV20-1 and TRBJ1-1; D gene unclear. Germline V gives CDR1 DFQATT, CDR2 SNEGSKA (reference sequence). Trimming shortened V by 3 bases and J by 8 bases, and 10 bases separated the two germline ends. The CDR3 has 11 residues. CDR3: CSARPRQEAFF. In DNA, the CDR3 is TGCAGTGCTAGGCCCAGGCAGGAAGCTTTCTTT.

There are a few counts of this clonotype. The V gene is TRBV7-2, the J gene TRBJ1-1, with D unclear. The CDR3 sequence is 14 residues long. Trimming shortened V by 7 bases and J by 3 bases, and 15 bases separated the two germline ends. Germline-derived CDR1 and CDR2 are SGHTA and FQGNSA. The CDR3 sequence: CASTQPGLYTEAFF. The CDR3 bases are TGTGCCAGCACCCAACCAGGTTTATACACTGAAGCTTTCTTT.

The table lists this clonotype with a few counts. The chain combines TRBV10-3 with TRBJ1-2, with a tentative D call TRBD1 (5 bases). Germline-derived CDR1 and CDR2 are ENHRY and SYGVKD. The CDR3 is 15 amino acids. Trimming pared 3 bases from V and 7 bases from J, leaving 18 bases between. The CDR3 DNA sequence: TGTGCCATCAGTGACTCCCCGGGGACTTTAAGTGGCTACACCTTC. Residues: CAISDSPGTLSGYTF.

The chain carries TRBV2 and TRBJ2-3; 8 bases line up with TRBD1. Germline V gene sequence: CDR1 SNHLY, CDR2 FYNNEI. This CDR3 comprises 14 residues. V lost 3 bases and J lost 5; bases outside the gene matches: 4. The CDR3 DNA reads TGTGCCAGCAGTGACAGGGGGCGCGTAGATACGCAGTATTTT. Translating gives CASSDRGRVDTQYF.

V usage is TRBV11-2 and J usage is TRBJ2-7, with D possibly TRBD2 on 6 matching bases. The CDR3 sequence is 14 residues long. V gave up 7 bases and J gave up 6 bases, with 19 bases separating them. CDR1 is SGHAT, CDR2 FQNNGV, per germline. Here the CDR3 reads CASTGTDRPIEQYV. The DNA for the CDR3 is TGTGCCAGCACCGGGACTGATCGTCCTATCGAGCAGTACGTC.

The chain has TRBV7-2 and TRBJ1-3; D is unclear. The V end lost 3 bases, the J end lost 1 base, and 7 bases lay between the germline ends. The CDR3 is 14 amino acids. Germline V gives CDR1 SGHTA, CDR2 FQGNSA. CDR3 protein: CASSFYVSGNTIYF. The CDR3 DNA sequence: TGTGCCAGCAGCTTTTATGTTTCTGGAAACACCATATATTTT.

This clonotype was found many times. The gene calls are TRBV25-1 and TRBJ2-5; D is uncertain. V was shortened by 1 base and J by 5 bases, with 5 bases between the two germline ends. Germline V CDR1 and CDR2: MGHDK, SYGVNS. This CDR3 comprises 12 residues. CDR3 sequence (DNA): TGTGCCAGCAGTGAATTCGGGGAGACCCAGTACTTC. It specifies CASSEFGETQYF.

The chain has TRBV5-4 and TRBJ2-5; 13 positions match TRBD2. V was pared by 7 bases and J by 4 bases, with 13 bases of the junction left unmatched. This CDR3 comprises 17 residues. Germline V gives CDR1 SGHNT, CDR2 YYREEE (reference sequence). CDR3 sequence reads: CASQNGLAGARGETQYF. The CDR3 DNA reads as TGTGCCAGCCAAAACGGACTAGCGGGGGCCAGAGGAGAGACCCAGTACTTC.

The rearrangement joins TRBV5-5 to TRBJ2-5; D gene ambiguous. The germline CDR1 and CDR2 sequences are SGHKS and YYEKEE (reference sequence). The CDR3 is made up of 13 amino acids. V dropped 1 base and J dropped 4 bases, with 8 bases sitting between them. This CDR3 is CASSLRNPETQYF. Written as DNA, the CDR3 is TGTGCCAGCAGCTTGAGGAACCCAGAGACCCAGTACTTC.

Remarks on this clonotype: A much bigger clone sits one base away, suggesting this may be a read error. This chain connects TRBV5-1 to TRBJ1-1; the D gene is possibly TRBD1 (6 bases). Germline assignment: CDR1 SGHRS and CDR2 YFSETQ. The CDR3 sequence is 15 residues long. The CDR3 reads CASSLGPGEGTEDFF. The CDR3 region has the DNA TGCGCCAGCAGCTTGGGGCCAGGGGAGGGCACTGAAGATTTCTTT. The full variable domain, completed using reference TRBV5-1 and TRBJ1-1, is KAGVTQTPRYLIKTRGQQVTLSCSPISGHRSVSWYQQTPGQGLQFLFEYFSETQRNKGNFPGRFSGRQFSNSRSEMNVSTLELGDSALYLCASSLGPGEGTEDFFGQGTRLTVV.

This clonotype was seen a handful of times. The rearrangement links TRBV5-6 to TRBJ2-5, with 8 bases identical to TRBD1. V gave up 0 bases and J gave up 5 bases; unmatched junction bases: 6. Germline CDR1 SGHDT, CDR2 YYEEEE. The CDR3 runs to 15 residues. The CDR3 coding sequence is TGTGCCAGCAGCTTGGCCGGACAGGGCCATGAGACCCAGTACTTC. Protein: CASSLAGQGHETQYF.

This clonotype was detected many times. V and J are TRBV7-2 and TRBJ1-1; D not certain. Germline V gives CDR1 SGHTA, CDR2 FQGNSA. The CDR3 contains 15 residues. V was clipped by 1 base and J by 3 bases, with 12 bases between them. The CDR3 loop is CASSLVPGAYTEAFF. The CDR3 nucleotides read TGTGCCAGCAGCTTAGTGCCGGGCGCCTACACTGAAGCTTTCTTT.

This clonotype was detected ten times or more. In DNA, the CDR3 is TGTGCCACCAGCAGAGGGACAGCCTACAATGAGCAGTTCTTC. This translates into CATSRGTAYNEQFF. This chain links TRBV15 with TRBJ2-1; a possible D gene is TRBD1 (6 bases). In germline, CDR1 is LNHNV, CDR2 YYDKDF (reference sequence). Trimming shortened V by 1 base and J by 2 bases, and 6 bases separated the two germline ends. The CDR3 runs to 14 residues.